The 24 T cell receptor beta chains in this list originate from one sample, sequenced in a study of lymphopenia after photon versus proton radiotherapy. Generated by immunoSEQ multiplex PCR, the TCRdb table keeps only in-frame clones and is missing some. Among about 83,000 clones, approximately 82% were seen once, and the ten largest hold 1.3% to 1.5%. The input for sequencing was peripheral blood, taken from a patient treated with proton-based radiotherapy. Receptors were obtained from a man aged 60 to 69 with pancreatic cancer.

This rearrangement joins TRBV19 to TRBJ2-7; either TRBD1 or TRBD2 may supply D (5 bases each). The CDR3 is made up of 14 amino acids. CDR1 and CDR2 (germline): LNHDA, SQIVND (reference sequence). The ends were cut back, 4 bases at V and 4 bases at J, with 14 bases in the middle. The CDR3: CASSTRDLVYEQYF. The CDR3 coding sequence is TGTGCCAGTAGTACCCGGGACCTCGTTTACGAGCAGTACTTC.

This chain uses TRBV28 with TRBJ1-2; 8 bases match TRBD1. J lost 4 bases, V lost 0 bases, and 7 bases had no gene match. The CDR3 covers 16 residues. Germline values: CDR1 MDHEN, CDR2 SYDVKM. The CDR3 reads CASSLWGQVGGYGYTF. The DNA of the CDR3 is TGTGCCAGCAGTTTATGGGGACAGGTCGGGGGCTATGGCTACACCTTC.

The chain couples TRBV7-2 to TRBJ2-2; D remains ambiguous. The CDR3 extends over 17 amino acids. The V gene's germline CDR1 is SGHTA and CDR2 FQGNSA. The germline V and J ends were trimmed by 4 bases and 7 bases, with 22 bases remaining between them. This CDR3 reads CASSSPRPLDVSGELFF. CDR3 bases: TGTGCCAGCAGCTCCCCACGCCCCCTCGACGTAAGCGGGGAGCTGTTTTTT.

The chain links TRBV11-2 to TRBJ2-3; 8 bases agree with TRBD2. J lost 2 bases, V lost 5 bases, and 12 bases had no gene match. Per the germline V gene, CDR1 is SGHAT and CDR2 is FQNNGV. The CDR3 contains 17 residues. The CDR3 coding sequence is TGTGCCAGCAGCCGGACTAGGGCGGGAGGCACCACAGATACGCAGTATTTT. Translated: CASSRTRAGGTTDTQYF.

This sequence joins TRBV11-3 and TRBJ2-1; TRBD2 matches at 13 bases. CDR3 length: 15 residues. With V trimmed by 5 bases and J by 7 bases, 5 bases remained unmatched. The V gene's germline CDR1 is SGHNT and CDR2 YENEEA. The CDR3 DNA follows: TGTGCCAGCAGCCCCGGGACTAGCGGGATTAATGAGCAGTTCTTC. As protein: CASSPGTSGINEQFF.

The CDR3 bases are TGCGCCAGCAGCCCGGACGGGACAGTTTCTGGTGGGGCCAACGTCCTGACTTTC. It encodes CASSPDGTVSGGANVLTF. The chain uses TRBV5-1 and TRBJ2-6; 7 nucleotides match TRBD1. V gave up 4 bases and J gave up 3 bases; unmatched junction bases: 13. The CDR3 runs 18 residues. Germline V gene data show CDR1 as SGHRS and CDR2 as YFSETQ.

This sequence joins TRBV30 and TRBJ2-3; D is uncertain. Germline CDR1 reads GTSNPN; CDR2 reads SVGIG (reference sequence). CDR3 length: 13 residues. V shed 4 bases and J shed 4 bases, with 12 bases lying between them. DNA of the CDR3: TGTGCCTGGACCGGAGCTAGAGCAGATACGCAGTATTTT. It specifies CAWTGARADTQYF.

The rearrangement links TRBV5-1 to TRBJ2-1; the match to TRBD2 covers 9 bases. Trimming took 0 bases from V and 4 from J; bases not matched to a gene: 11. The CDR3 extends over 18 amino acids. Germline CDR1 is SGHRS and CDR2 is YFSETQ. The CDR3 bases are TGCGCCAGCAGCTTGGAAATGATAGCGGGAGCCTCGTACAATGAGCAGTTCTTC. Amino acids: CASSLEMIAGASYNEQFF. Supplemented by reference TRBV5-1 and TRBJ2-1, the full variable domain reads KAGVTQTPRYLIKTRGQQVTLSCSPISGHRSVSWYQQTPGQGLQFLFEYFSETQRNKGNFPGRFSGRQFSNSRSEMNVSTLELGDSALYLCASSLEMIAGASYNEQFFGPGTRLTVL.

The chain links TRBV2 to TRBJ2-4, with D possibly being TRBD1 or TRBD2 (5 bases each). CDR3 length: 15 residues. Trimming left V 3 bases short and J 0 bases short, with 9 bases between. Germline assignment: CDR1 SNHLY and CDR2 FYNNEI. CDR3 sequence: CASSEGRVAKNIQYF. The CDR3 DNA reads as TGTGCCAGCAGTGAGGGGCGGGTAGCCAAAAACATTCAGTACTTC.

V is TRBV19 and J is TRBJ2-7; D gene uncertain. This CDR3 is 11 amino acids long. Trimming stripped 7 bases from V and 5 bases from J, with 9 bases between. Germline CDR1 and CDR2: LNHDA and SQIVND (reference sequence). The CDR3 bases are TGTGCCAGTACATTCGGACACGAGCAGTACTTC. It encodes CASTFGHEQYF.

J is TRBJ2-7 and V is TRBV11-2; TRBD2 might be the D (5 bases). Per germline, CDR1 SGHAT and CDR2 FQNNGV. The CDR3 spans 15 residues. V lost 5 bases and J 0 bases, leaving 14 bases between the germline ends. The CDR3 DNA follows: TGTGCCAGCAGCCATATAGCGAGGAACTCCTACGAGCAGTACTTC. Protein sequence: CASSHIARNSYEQYF.

J is TRBJ1-1 and V is TRBV27; D is unresolved. The CDR3 consists of 13 residues. V gave up 5 bases and J gave up 5 bases, with 12 bases separating them. Germline CDR1 is MNHEY and CDR2 is SMNVEV (reference sequence). The CDR3 DNA reads TGTGCCAGCAGTCTGACGGCTGCGACTGAAGCTTTCTTT. It encodes CASSLTAATEAFF.

The rearrangement uses TRBV14 and TRBJ2-1, with TRBD2 identical over 9 bases. This CDR3 spans 17 amino acids. V gave up 3 bases and J gave up 6 bases; unmatched junction bases: 12. The germline V gene encodes CDR1 SGHDN and CDR2 FVKESK. CDR3 sequence reads: CASSHQPGLAVSNEQFF. The CDR3, as DNA: TGTGCCAGCAGCCATCAACCGGGACTAGCTGTCAGCAATGAGCAGTTCTTC.

V and J are TRBV5-4 and TRBJ1-3; D is unresolved. Per germline, CDR1 SGHNT and CDR2 YYREEE (reference sequence). Trimming took 0 bases from V and 0 from J, leaving 7 bases between them. The length of the CDR3 is 15 residues. DNA of the CDR3: TGTGCCAGCAGCTTGGGACAAATCTCTGGAAACACCATATATTTT. Its translation: CASSLGQISGNTIYF. The entire variable domain, with the rest obtained from reference TRBV5-4 and TRBJ1-3, is as follows: ETGVTQSPTHLIKTRGQQVTLRCSSQSGHNTVSWYQQALGQGPQFIFQYYREEENGRGNFPPRFSGLQFPNYSSELNVNALELDDSALYLCASSLGQISGNTIYFGEGSWLTVV.

This clone was seen a single time. The chain employs TRBV28 and TRBJ1-4; D might be TRBD1 (5 bases). The germline V gene has CDR1 MDHEN and CDR2 SYDVKM. This CDR3 contains 16 residues. Trimming pared 2 bases from V and 8 bases from J, leaving 18 bases between. CDR3 nucleotide sequence: TGTGCCAGCAGTTTAGGGGGAGGAACCCGCGAGGAAAAACTGTTTTTT. Translating it yields CASSLGGGTREEKLFF. The whole variable domain, filled in from reference TRBV28 and TRBJ1-4, reads DVKVTQSSRYLVKRTGEKVFLECVQDMDHENMFWYRQDPGLGLRLIYFSYDVKMKEKGDIPEGYSVSREKKERFSLILESASTNQTSMYLCASSLGGGTREEKLFFGSGTQLSVL.

The table lists this clone with a count of one. This sequence joins TRBV9 and TRBJ1-3; weak D call: TRBD1 (6 bases). The ends were cut back, 4 bases at V and 1 base at J, with 12 bases in the middle. The germline gives CDR1 SGDLS, CDR2 YYNGEE. The CDR3 is 15 residues long. CDR3 nucleotide sequence: TGTGCCAGCAGCACATCTCAGGGGTCTGGAAACACCATATATTTT. The encoded protein is CASSTSQGSGNTIYF.

This chain connects TRBV15 to TRBJ2-3; D is unclear. Between the trimmed V and J ends, which lost 5 bases and 2 bases, there was a span of 17 bases. The germline gives CDR1 LNHNV, CDR2 YYDKDF (reference sequence). The CDR3 is 16 amino acids. CDR3 in amino acids: CATSEKSLRLTDTQYF. DNA of the CDR3: TGTGCCACCAGCGAAAAAAGCCTGCGGCTCACAGATACGCAGTATTTT.

The DNA of the CDR3 is TGTGCCAGCAGTTTAGGGGTAATTTACTATGGCTACACCTTC. Its protein product is CASSLGVIYYGYTF. V and J are TRBV28 and TRBJ1-2, with D uncertain. Germline V lookup: CDR1 MDHEN, CDR2 SYDVKM. V lost 2 bases and J 3 bases, leaving 10 bases between the germline ends. This CDR3 contains 14 residues.

The J gene is TRBJ2-7, the V gene TRBV18; D is ambiguous. V was shortened by 6 bases and J by 8 bases, with 17 bases between the two germline ends. The germline V gene encodes CDR1 KGHSH and CDR2 LQKENI. This CDR3 is 13 amino acids long. The CDR3 reads CASSPKRASQQYF. In DNA, the CDR3 is TGTGCCAGCTCGCCAAAAAGGGCATCCCAGCAGTACTTC.

This chain connects TRBV19 to TRBJ2-1, with D perhaps TRBD2 (5 bases). The V end was cut by 5 bases, the J end by 10 bases, with 12 bases between. From germline, CDR1 is LNHDA and CDR2 SQIVND (reference sequence). The CDR3 is 12 residues long. The CDR3 is CASSHEGLEQFF. CDR3 nucleotide sequence: TGTGCCAGTAGTCACGAAGGACTCGAGCAGTTCTTC.

This chain joins TRBV6-5 and TRBJ2-5, with D maybe TRBD1 (5 bases). CDR3 length: 12 residues. V lost 8 bases to trimming and J lost 2 bases, with 9 bases between them. Germline values: CDR1 MNHEY, CDR2 SVGAGI. The CDR3 DNA sequence: TGTGCCAGCTCGAACAGGCAAGAGACCCAGTACTTC. Amino acids: CASSNRQETQYF.

V is TRBV19 and J is TRBJ1-2; TRBD1 is a possible D gene (5 bases). The CDR3 contains 17 residues. In germline, CDR1 is LNHDA, CDR2 SQIVND (reference sequence). Trimming left V 7 bases short and J 5 bases short, with 26 bases between. CDR3 loop: CASIDVRGPKGKYGYTF. The CDR3 DNA is TGTGCCAGTATCGACGTTAGGGGTCCAAAGGGGAAGTATGGCTACACCTTC.

This clone showed up just once. The V and J genes are TRBV7-8 and TRBJ2-3; possible D gene TRBD2, 5 bases. This CDR3 region has 16 residues. CDR1 and CDR2 from the germline V gene are SGHVS and FQNEAQ. Trimming took 2 bases from V and 9 from J, leaving 21 bases between them. The CDR3 sequence is CASSLIHGGGEITQYF. The CDR3 nucleotides are TGTGCCAGCAGCTTAATACATGGAGGTGGGGAAATCACGCAGTATTTT. Combining the CDR3 with reference TRBV7-8 and TRBJ2-3 gives the whole variable domain GAGVSQSPRYKVAKRGQDVALRCDPISGHVSLFWYQQALGQGPEFLTYFQNEAQLDKSGLPSDRFFAERPEGSVSTLKIQRTQQEDSAVYLCASSLIHGGGEITQYFGPGTRLTVL.

This clone was found once. The V gene is TRBV15, the J gene TRBJ2-3; D gene uncertain. Trimming stripped 1 base from V and 1 base from J, with 6 bases between. The germline V gene encodes CDR1 LNHNV and CDR2 YYDKDF (reference sequence). This CDR3 contains 14 residues. The CDR3 DNA reads as TGTGCCACCAGCAGAGCGGGCGGCACAGATACGCAGTATTTT. Its translation: CATSRAGGTDTQYF.